Listed here are 30 T cell receptor beta chains from one sample, sequenced in a study of spatial heterogeneity in lung cancer. Regarding time point: sample taken at primary tumor resection. Sequencing of whole RNA from tumor, nontumor lung or frozen PBMC involved no sorting. TCRdb used MiXCR to reprocess the 5' RACE reads, holding one entry per CDR3 protein. The sample has about 85,000 distinct CDR3 sequences, around 21% seen once. Specimen: PBMCs, collected at surgery. These receptors originate from a male donor with early-stage non-small cell lung cancer.

This clonotype was detected a few times. The rearrangement uses TRBV20-1 and TRBJ1-6; D is ambiguous. This CDR3 contains 13 residues. V shed 5 bases and J shed 8 bases, with 13 bases lying between them. The V gene's germline CDR1 is DFQATT and CDR2 SNEGSKA (reference sequence). CDR3 region: CSAPREGYSPLHF. CDR3 in DNA: TGCAGTGCTCCCCGGGAAGGCTATTCACCCCTCCACTTT.

The CDR3 spells CASSAATDTQYF. The CDR3 DNA reads as TGTGCCAGCAGTGCCGCCACAGATACGCAGTATTTT. J is TRBJ2-3 and V is TRBV28; D is uncertain. Trimming left V 5 bases short and J 2 bases short, with 5 bases between. This CDR3 is built from 12 residues. From germline, CDR1 is MDHEN and CDR2 SYDVKM.

This chain uses TRBV29-1 with TRBJ2-3; D is unclear. V was pared by 3 bases and J by 1 base, with 2 bases between. The CDR3 sequence is 11 residues long. Germline CDR1 reads SQVTM; CDR2 reads ANQGSEA. DNA of the CDR3: TGCAGCGTTGACCGCACAGATACGCAGTATTTT. It specifies CSVDRTDTQYF.

This clonotype has ten or more counts. The chain carries TRBV7-2 and TRBJ2-3; TRBD2 is a possible D gene (5 bases). The germline V gene encodes CDR1 SGHTA and CDR2 FQGNSA. The CDR3 length is 16 residues. V was cut by 3 bases and J by 6 bases, with 19 bases left in between. The CDR3 here is CASSFSGSSRTDTQYF. The DNA for the CDR3 is TGTGCCAGCAGCTTCAGCGGTAGCAGTCGAACGGATACGCAGTATTTT.

V and J are TRBV7-9 and TRBJ1-2; TRBD1 matches at 10 bases. With 2 bases clipped from V and 6 bases from J, the junction kept 6 bases outside the gene matches. CDR3 length: 15 residues. The germline V gene encodes CDR1 SEHNR and CDR2 FQNEAQ (reference sequence). CDR3 DNA sequence: TGTGCCAGCAGCTTATTCGGGGACAGGGGACATGGCTACACCTTC. Protein product: CASSLFGDRGHGYTF.

The chain has TRBV27 and TRBJ2-3; 7 nucleotides match TRBD1. Germline CDR1 reads MNHEY; CDR2 reads SMNVEV (reference sequence). CDR3 size: 15 residues. Trimming removed 6 bases from V and 0 bases from J; junction bases left unmatched: 6. This CDR3 is CASRIRDRSTDTQYF. The CDR3 DNA sequence: TGTGCCAGCAGGATACGGGACAGAAGCACAGATACGCAGTATTTT.

At least ten counts were recorded for this clonotype. The rearrangement joins TRBV5-1 to TRBJ2-5; D is unresolved. This CDR3 has 12 amino acids. V gave up 0 bases and J gave up 5 bases, with 5 bases separating them. The germline gives CDR1 SGHRS, CDR2 YFSETQ. This chain's CDR3 is CASSLGLETQYF. The DNA for the CDR3 is TGCGCCAGCAGCTTGGGGTTGGAGACCCAGTACTTC.

The sample holds many counts of this clonotype. The chain uses TRBV20-1 and TRBJ2-7; D may correspond to TRBD1 or TRBD2 (5 bases each). The CDR3 is 13 residues long. Between the trimmed V and J ends, which lost 1 base and 7 bases, there was a span of 14 bases. CDR1 is DFQATT, CDR2 SNEGSKA, per germline (reference sequence). The CDR3: CSARVPGPGEQYF. The CDR3 DNA reads TGCAGTGCTAGAGTACCGGGACCGGGGGAGCAGTACTTC.

The rearrangement links TRBV6-5 to TRBJ2-3; D might be TRBD1 or TRBD2, each matching 7 bases. This CDR3 is 15 amino acids long. V lost 2 bases and J lost 3, with 12 bases in between. Germline V gene lookup returns CDR1 MNHEY and CDR2 SVGAGI. The CDR3 loop is CASSYEAGQTDTQYF. CDR3 coding DNA: TGTGCCAGCAGTTACGAAGCGGGACAGACAGATACGCAGTATTTT.

This chain uses TRBV7-7 with TRBJ2-1; maybe TRBD2 (5 bases). The CDR3 contains 13 residues. Germline lookup yields CDR1 SSHAT and CDR2 FNYEAQ (reference sequence). The V gene lost 5 bases and the J gene lost 7 bases, with 12 bases spanning the gap. CDR3 in amino acids: CASSIGLLNEQFF. Here the CDR3 DNA reads TGTGCCAGCAGCATCGGACTCTTAAATGAGCAGTTCTTC.

This clonotype came up many times. The chain employs TRBV7-9 and TRBJ2-7; no reliable D call. The CDR3 extends over 12 amino acids. Trimming removed 1 base from V and 1 base from J, with 2 bases in between. Germline V gene lookup returns CDR1 SEHNR and CDR2 FQNEAQ (reference sequence). DNA of the CDR3: TGTGCCAGCAGCTTAGAGTCCTACGAGCAGTACTTC. Encoded protein: CASSLESYEQYF.

Relative to its sample, this clonotype is medium-sized. The genes are TRBV11-2 and TRBJ2-4; D is unresolved. CDR3 length: 14 amino acids. V was cut by 4 bases and J by 1 base, with 8 bases left in between. CDR1 SGHAT and CDR2 FQNNGV come from the germline V gene. The CDR3 spells CASSSRLAKNIQYF. DNA of the CDR3: TGTGCCAGCAGCTCCCGCTTGGCCAAAAACATTCAGTACTTC.

V usage is TRBV7-6 and J usage is TRBJ2-7; 7 bases line up with TRBD2. The V gene's germline CDR1 is SGHVS and CDR2 FNYEAQ. CDR3 length equals 16 residues. V was clipped by 5 bases and J by 2 bases; unmatched bases: 12. CDR3 in DNA: TGTGCCAGCAGCCCGGTCGGGGGAGGGGTCGCCTACGAGCAGTACTTC. This gives the protein CASSPVGGGVAYEQYF.

This clonotype was seen repeatedly, ten times or more. J is TRBJ1-1 and V is TRBV27; D perhaps matches TRBD1 (5 bases). This CDR3 is built from 15 residues. Germline CDR1 reads MNHEY; CDR2 reads SMNVEV (reference sequence). V was cut by 4 bases and J by 5 bases, with 17 bases left in between. CDR3 sequence reads: CASSSPGGRWTEAFF. The CDR3 DNA sequence: TGTGCCAGCAGTTCCCCCGGGGGAAGGTGGACTGAAGCTTTCTTT.

Many counts were recorded for this clonotype. The J gene is TRBJ2-5, the V gene TRBV12-3 or TRBV12-4; D not certain. Trimming cost V 5 bases and J 0 bases, with 4 bases left between them. The CDR3 runs 12 residues. CDR3 DNA: TGTGCCAGCAGTATGGACCAAGAGACCCAGTACTTC. Its protein product is CASSMDQETQYF.

This clonotype has a handful of counts. The CDR3 nucleotides read TGTGCCAGCAGTGAATCGGTAGGAACCTACGAGCAGTACTTC. Encoded protein: CASSESVGTYEQYF. The chain uses TRBV2 and TRBJ2-7; D ambiguous. V was shortened by 2 bases and J by 2 bases, with 10 bases between the two germline ends. Germline V gene sequence: CDR1 SNHLY, CDR2 FYNNEI. This CDR3 has 14 amino acids.

The chain couples TRBV2 to TRBJ2-7, with a weak D call TRBD1 (5 bases). Trimming stripped 4 bases from V and 2 bases from J, with 12 bases between. Looked up from germline, CDR1 is SNHLY and CDR2 is FYNNEI. This CDR3 region has 14 residues. Here the CDR3 DNA reads TGTGCCAGCAGTGCGGCAGGGCAAGCCTACGAGCAGTACTTC. Protein product: CASSAAGQAYEQYF.

This clonotype has only a few counts. This rearrangement joins TRBV9 to TRBJ2-5; no firm D call. The germline V and J ends were trimmed by 3 bases and 5 bases, with 11 bases remaining between them. This CDR3 has 13 residues. The germline gives CDR1 SGDLS, CDR2 YYNGEE. The CDR3 spells CASSAGLRETQYF. In nucleotides, the CDR3 is TGTGCCAGCAGCGCCGGGTTGCGTGAGACCCAGTACTTC.

This clonotype was seen repeatedly, ten times or more. The chain employs TRBV7-6 and TRBJ2-5; the D is unclear. Germline assignment: CDR1 SGHVS and CDR2 FNYEAQ. CDR3 size: 15 residues. Trimming stripped 0 bases from V and 2 bases from J, with 10 bases between. CDR3 protein: CASSLAGGGQETQYF. As DNA, the CDR3 is TGTGCCAGCAGCTTAGCAGGCGGTGGGCAAGAGACCCAGTACTTC.

This clonotype was seen only a few times. The rearrangement links TRBV7-2 to TRBJ2-4; D not certain. The ends were cut back, 1 base at V and 2 bases at J, with 6 bases in the middle. The germline V gene has CDR1 SGHTA and CDR2 FQGNSA. The CDR3 totals 14 residues. For the CDR3, the DNA is TGTGCCAGCAGCTTAGGGGGAACCAAAAACATTCAGTACTTC. Translating gives CASSLGGTKNIQYF.

The chain carries TRBV28 and TRBJ2-7; TRBD1 matches 8 bases. CDR1 and CDR2 (germline): MDHEN, SYDVKM. The CDR3 sequence is 16 residues long. The junction had 11 bases not matched to a gene; V was cut back by 5 bases and J by 2 bases. The CDR3 DNA is TGTGCCAGCAGTCCGCATTGGGGGACAGGAACCTACGAGCAGTACTTC. It translates to CASSPHWGTGTYEQYF.

The table lists this clonotype with many counts. The rearrangement joins TRBV5-4 to TRBJ2-2; maybe TRBD1 (5 bases). CDR1 is SGHNT, CDR2 YYREEE, per germline (reference sequence). V was clipped by 5 bases and J by 1 base, with 9 bases between them. This CDR3 contains 14 residues. The CDR3 region is CASRQGQNTGELFF. The CDR3 DNA reads as TGTGCCAGCAGACAAGGACAGAACACCGGGGAGCTGTTTTTT.

The sample holds a few counts of this clonotype. The CDR3 here is CASSLGPGTGVYNEQFF. The CDR3 bases are TGTGCCAGCAGCTTAGGACCCGGGACAGGGGTATACAATGAGCAGTTCTTC. This chain uses TRBV7-6 with TRBJ2-1; 10 bases map to TRBD1. V was pared by 1 base and J by 4 bases, with 7 bases of the junction left unmatched. Germline V gives CDR1 SGHVS, CDR2 FNYEAQ. The CDR3 runs to 17 residues. The full variable domain, completed using reference TRBV7-6 and TRBJ2-1, is GAGVSQSPRYKVTKRGQDVALRCDPISGHVSLYWYRQALGQGPEFLTYFNYEAQQDKSGLPNDRFSAERPEGSISTLTIQRTEQRDSAMYRCASSLGPGTGVYNEQFFGPGTRLTVL.

This clonotype was seen a few times. The chain uses TRBV20-1 and TRBJ2-1; 13 bases fit TRBD2. This CDR3 region has 13 residues. With V trimmed by 6 bases and J by 6 bases, 2 bases remained unmatched. CDR1 is DFQATT and CDR2 is SNEGSKA in the germline V gene (reference sequence). This CDR3 reads CSAGLAGANEQFF. In DNA, the CDR3 is TGCAGTGCCGGACTAGCGGGGGCCAATGAGCAGTTCTTC.

This clonotype was seen a few times. V gene TRBV28 combines with J gene TRBJ2-2, with unresolved D. Germline CDR1 and CDR2: MDHEN and SYDVKM. The CDR3 loop spans 15 amino acids. Trimming cost V 2 bases and J 3 bases, with 10 bases left between them. The CDR3, as DNA: TGTGCCAGCAGTTTACCGTCAACTCACACCGGGGAGCTGTTTTTT. Encoded protein: CASSLPSTHTGELFF. Full variable domain (remainder filled in from reference TRBV28 and TRBJ2-2): DVKVTQSSRYLVKRTGEKVFLECVQDMDHENMFWYRQDPGLGLRLIYFSYDVKMKEKGDIPEGYSVSREKKERFSLILESASTNQTSMYLCASSLPSTHTGELFFGEGSRLTVL.

The chain is built from TRBV9 and TRBJ2-2; unclear D gene. CDR3 length: 14 amino acids. The germline CDR1 and CDR2 sequences are SGDLS and YYNGEE. V dropped 0 bases and J dropped 10 bases, with 13 bases sitting between them. CDR3 bases: TGTGCCAGCAGCGTAGGTTTGGGCATGTCGGAGCTGTTTTTT. Its protein is CASSVGLGMSELFF.

This clonotype was seen at least ten times. The genes are TRBV7-2 and TRBJ2-2; possible D gene TRBD1, 5 bases. The germline gives CDR1 SGHTA, CDR2 FQGNSA. Deletions cut 6 bases from V and 5 bases from J, with 13 bases between. CDR3 length: 14 amino acids. The CDR3 nucleotides are TGTGCCAGCAGTTACAGGATCGCGACCGGGGAGCTGTTTTTT. Protein sequence: CASSYRIATGELFF.

The V and J genes are TRBV24-1 and TRBJ2-2; 12 positions match TRBD1. This CDR3 is built from 16 residues. Germline CDR1 and CDR2: KGHDR and SFDVKD. J was trimmed by 4 bases and V by 3 bases; bases with no gene match: 2. CDR3 in DNA: TGTGCCACCAGTGATCCGGGACAGGGGGCCACCGGGGAGCTGTTTTTT. Translation: CATSDPGQGATGELFF.

This clonotype was counted a few times. This sequence joins TRBV9 and TRBJ2-1, with 7 bases matching TRBD1. J lost 5 bases, V lost 3 bases, and 2 bases had no gene match. The CDR3 is made up of 13 amino acids. Per the germline V gene, CDR1 is SGDLS and CDR2 is YYNGEE. CDR3 nucleotide sequence: TGTGCCAGCAGCGGGACAGGTAACAATGAGCAGTTCTTC. Translating it yields CASSGTGNNEQFF.

The chain joins TRBV6-5 to TRBJ2-7, with 10 positions matching TRBD2. The germline V gene encodes CDR1 MNHEY and CDR2 SVGAGI. Trimming at V came to 2 bases and at J to 1 base, leaving 8 bases not matched to a gene. The length of the CDR3 is 17 residues. Written as DNA, the CDR3 is TGTGCCAGCAGTTACATGTCTAGCGGGAGTGGTTCCTACGAGCAGTACTTC. Its protein product is CASSYMSSGSGSYEQYF.